This T cell receptor beta chain was identified during a study of identical twins. Regarding the study as a whole: Excess sharing between twins was weaker in beta out-of-frame sequences.

With regard to this clonotype: Antigen unknown.

Template switching added a universal primer binding site, and final cDNA carried unique molecular identifiers. TCRdb called the 5' RACE reads again in MiXCR, with one record for every CDR3 protein. The sample holds 1.5 million to 2 million distinct CDR3 sequences; under 35% are singletons and the top ten take approximately 0.29%. This receptor was identified in a newborn girl in good health. Sample: cord blood.

The CDR3: CASSLDMAGPAGGDNEQFF. The CDR3 nucleotides read TGTGCCAGCAGCTTAGATATGGCCGGACCAGCGGGGGGAGACAATGAGCAGTTCTTC. V and J are TRBV11-2 and TRBJ2-1; 9 nucleotides agree with TRBD2. The CDR3 sequence is 19 residues long. Germline assignment: CDR1 SGHAT and CDR2 FQNNGV. V shed 0 bases and J 5 bases; nucleotides not matched to a gene: 14.